The 6 T cell receptor beta chains below come from one sample, sequenced in a study of cytomegalovirus exposure and HLA in healthy donors (dated by TCRdb to about 2017). Library construction relied on the immunoSEQ multiplex PCR assay. The multiplex PCR relied on a mix of 60 forward primers for TCR Vbeta segments and 13 reverse primers for TCR Jbeta segments. Sourced from immuneACCESS, this table was stored by TCRdb with only in-frame sequences that have V and J called. A share of the clones is absent; for the studies checked, an unresolved V gene accounts for under half, and the remainder has no known explanation. This sample is represented by 90,000 to 110,000 clones; over 75% of them were singletons. 6.5% to 7% of the sample is taken by the ten largest. The sequencing input was PBMCs. The origin of the receptors is a man aged 30 to 39 in good health and CMV-seropositive.

The chain employs TRBV7-9 and TRBJ1-2; 9 positions agree with TRBD1. V was pared by 3 bases and J by 5 bases, with 4 bases of the junction left unmatched. Germline CDR1 is SEHNR and CDR2 is FQNEAQ (reference sequence). The CDR3 is 14 residues long. CDR3 region: CASSFFDRGYGYTF. DNA of the CDR3: TGTGCCAGCAGCTTTTTCGACAGGGGGTATGGCTACACCTTC.

This sequence joins TRBV6-6 and TRBJ1-4; 9 bases match TRBD1. Unmatched junction bases numbered 10, after V lost 7 bases and J lost 7 bases. CDR1 and CDR2 (germline): MNHNY, SVGAGI (reference sequence). This CDR3 contains 15 residues. CDR3 DNA: TGTGCCAGCACTCCCCCGGGACAGGGTCGTGAAAAACTGTTTTTT. Translation: CASTPPGQGREKLFF.

The rearrangement links TRBV4-1 to TRBJ1-5; D uncertain. Deletions cut 3 bases from V and 4 bases from J, with 7 bases between. CDR1 and CDR2 (germline): MGHRA, YSYEKL. This CDR3 has 13 residues. CDR3 protein: CASSQSVNQPQHF. For the CDR3, the DNA is TGCGCCAGCAGCCAGTCAGTGAATCAGCCCCAGCATTTT.

The rearrangement uses TRBV7-2 and TRBJ2-5; 10 bases map to TRBD2. CDR3 length: 15 amino acids. The trim removed 2 bases at V and 4 bases at J, leaving 4 bases unmatched. Germline CDR1 SGHTA, CDR2 FQGNSA. The CDR3: CASSLSSGGGETQYF. CDR3 sequence (DNA): TGTGCCAGCAGCTTATCCAGCGGGGGGGGAGAGACCCAGTACTTC. The variable domain in full, with the rest retrieved from reference TRBV7-2 and TRBJ2-5, is GAGVSQSPSNKVTEKGKDVELRCDPISGHTALYWYRQSLGQGLEFLIYFQGNSAPDKSGLPSDRFSAERTGGSVSTLTIQRTQQEDSAVYLCASSLSSGGGETQYFGPGTRLLVL.

This clone was picked up one time. CDR3 protein: CASSLIQGAGYEQYF. CDR3 DNA sequence: TGCGCCAGCAGCCTCATACAGGGGGCGGGATACGAGCAGTACTTC. The rearrangement links TRBV4-1 to TRBJ2-5; 9 bases match TRBD1. The DNA matches TRBJ2-7 better at its end, which makes the J call doubtful. Germline V gives CDR1 MGHRA, CDR2 YSYEKL. This CDR3 region has 15 residues.

The chain couples TRBV29-1 to TRBJ2-1, with 7 bases aligning to TRBD1. CDR1 is SQVTM and CDR2 is ANQGSEA in the germline V gene. There are 12 residues in the CDR3. Here the CDR3 DNA reads TGCACCGGGACAGAGACCTACAATGAGCAGTTCTTC. This encodes CTGTETYNEQFF.